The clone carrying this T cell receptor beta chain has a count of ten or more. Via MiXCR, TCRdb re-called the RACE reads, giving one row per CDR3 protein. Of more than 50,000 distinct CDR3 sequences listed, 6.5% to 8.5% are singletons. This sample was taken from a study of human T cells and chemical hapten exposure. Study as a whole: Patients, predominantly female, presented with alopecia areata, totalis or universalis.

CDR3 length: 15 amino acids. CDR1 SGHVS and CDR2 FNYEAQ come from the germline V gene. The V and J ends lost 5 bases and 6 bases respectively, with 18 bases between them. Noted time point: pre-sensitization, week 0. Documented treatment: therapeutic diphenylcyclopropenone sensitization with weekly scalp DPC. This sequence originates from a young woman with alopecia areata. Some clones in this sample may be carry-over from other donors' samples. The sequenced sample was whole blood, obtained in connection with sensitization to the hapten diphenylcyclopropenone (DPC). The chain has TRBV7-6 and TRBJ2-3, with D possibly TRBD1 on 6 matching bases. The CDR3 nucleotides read TGTGCCAGCAGCCGCAGGGGTTTAGTTTCGGATACGCAGTATTTT. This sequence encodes CASSRRGLVSDTQYF.